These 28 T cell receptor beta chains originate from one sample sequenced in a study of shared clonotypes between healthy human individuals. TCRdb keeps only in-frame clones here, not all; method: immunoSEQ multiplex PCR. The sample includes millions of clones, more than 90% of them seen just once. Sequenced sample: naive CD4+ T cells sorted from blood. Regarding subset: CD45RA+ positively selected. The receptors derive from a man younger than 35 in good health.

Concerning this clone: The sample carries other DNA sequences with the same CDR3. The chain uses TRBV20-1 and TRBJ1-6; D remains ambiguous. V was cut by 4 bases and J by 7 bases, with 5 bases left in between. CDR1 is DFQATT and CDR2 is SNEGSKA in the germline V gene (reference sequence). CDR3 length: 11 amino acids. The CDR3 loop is CSATGNSPLHF. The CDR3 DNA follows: TGCAGTGCTACGGGGAATTCACCCCTCCACTTT.

The CDR3 nucleotides are TGTGCCAGCAGTACGGGACAGGGAAGTTACGCCATATATTTT. It is translated as CASSTGQGSYAIYF. The V and J genes are TRBV6-6 and TRBJ1-3; 9 nucleotides match TRBD1. V was pared by 5 bases and J by 11 bases, with 10 bases of the junction left unmatched. CDR3 size: 14 residues. CDR1 MNHNY and CDR2 SVGAGI come from the germline V gene (reference sequence).

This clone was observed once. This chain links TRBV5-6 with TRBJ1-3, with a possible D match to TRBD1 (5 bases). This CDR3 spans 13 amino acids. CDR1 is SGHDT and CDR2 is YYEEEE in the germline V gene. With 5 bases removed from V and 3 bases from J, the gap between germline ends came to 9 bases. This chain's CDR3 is CASSTGLGNTIYF. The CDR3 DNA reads TGTGCCAGCAGTACGGGGCTTGGAAACACCATATATTTT.

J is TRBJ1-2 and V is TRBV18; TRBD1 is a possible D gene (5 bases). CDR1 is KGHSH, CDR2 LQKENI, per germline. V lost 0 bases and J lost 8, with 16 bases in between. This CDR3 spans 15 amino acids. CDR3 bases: TGTGCCAGCTCACCACCGCAGGGACGGGTTTTGGGCTACACCTTC. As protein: CASSPPQGRVLGYTF.

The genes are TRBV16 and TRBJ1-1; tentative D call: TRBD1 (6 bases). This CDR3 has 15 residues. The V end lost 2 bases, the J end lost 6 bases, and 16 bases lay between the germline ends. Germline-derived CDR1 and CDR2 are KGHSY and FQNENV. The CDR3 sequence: CASSQKVPQGAEAFF. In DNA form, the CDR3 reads TGTGCCAGCAGCCAAAAAGTACCACAGGGCGCTGAAGCTTTCTTT.

CDR3: CASSFTSGTVEYYEQYF. The CDR3 nucleotides are TGTGCCAGCAGCTTTACTTCCGGGACCGTGGAATACTACGAGCAGTACTTC. The chain links TRBV11-2 to TRBJ2-7; possibly TRBD1 or TRBD2 for D (5 bases each). The V end was cut by 3 bases, the J end by 3 bases, with 21 bases between. In germline, CDR1 is SGHAT, CDR2 FQNNGV. The CDR3 spans 17 residues. The whole variable domain, remainder taken from reference TRBV11-2 and TRBJ2-7, is EAGVAQSPRYKIIEKRQSVAFWCNPISGHATLYWYQQILGQGPKLLIQFQNNGVVDDSQLPKDRFSAERLKGVDSTLKIQPAKLEDSAVYLCASSFTSGTVEYYEQYFGPGTRLTVT.

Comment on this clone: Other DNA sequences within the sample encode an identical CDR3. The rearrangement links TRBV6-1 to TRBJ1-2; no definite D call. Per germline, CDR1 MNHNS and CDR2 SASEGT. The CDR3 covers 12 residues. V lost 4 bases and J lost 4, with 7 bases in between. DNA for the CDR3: TGTGCCAGCAGTGGACGGTTCTATGGCTACACCTTC. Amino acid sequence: CASSGRFYGYTF.

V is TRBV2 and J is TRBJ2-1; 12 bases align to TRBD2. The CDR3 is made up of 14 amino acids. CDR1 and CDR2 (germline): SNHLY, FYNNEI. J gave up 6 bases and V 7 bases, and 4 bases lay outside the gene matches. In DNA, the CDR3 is TGTGCCAGCACTAGGACTAGCGGGATCAATGAGCAGTTCTTC. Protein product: CASTRTSGINEQFF.

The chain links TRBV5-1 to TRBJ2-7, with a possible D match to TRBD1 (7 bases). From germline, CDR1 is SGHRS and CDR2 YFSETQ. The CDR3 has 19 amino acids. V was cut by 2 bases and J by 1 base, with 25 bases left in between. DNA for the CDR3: TGCGCCAGCAGCTTATATCCCGCAGGGGGAGGTCTAGGGTCCTACGAGCAGTACTTC. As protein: CASSLYPAGGGLGSYEQYF.

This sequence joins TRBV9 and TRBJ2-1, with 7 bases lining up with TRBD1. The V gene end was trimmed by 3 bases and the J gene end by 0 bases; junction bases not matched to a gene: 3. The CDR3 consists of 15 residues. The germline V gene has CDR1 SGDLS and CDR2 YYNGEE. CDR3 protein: CASSARTGSYNEQFF. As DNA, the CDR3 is TGTGCCAGCAGCGCCCGGACAGGCTCCTACAATGAGCAGTTCTTC.

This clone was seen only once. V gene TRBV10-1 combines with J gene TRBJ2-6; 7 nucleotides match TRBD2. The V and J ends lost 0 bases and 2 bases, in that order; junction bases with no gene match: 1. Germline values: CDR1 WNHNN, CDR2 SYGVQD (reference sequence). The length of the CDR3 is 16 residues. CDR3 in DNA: TGCGCCAGCAGTGAGTCGCGGGAGCCTGGGGCCAACGTCCTGACTTTC. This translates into CASSESREPGANVLTF.

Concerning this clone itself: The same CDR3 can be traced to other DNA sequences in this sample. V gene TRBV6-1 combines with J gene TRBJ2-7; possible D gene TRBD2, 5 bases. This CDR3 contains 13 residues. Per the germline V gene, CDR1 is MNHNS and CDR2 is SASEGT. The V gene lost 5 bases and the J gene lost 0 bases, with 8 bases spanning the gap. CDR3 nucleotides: TGTGCCAGCAGTCCGGGGTCCTCCTACGAGCAGTACTTC. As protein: CASSPGSSYEQYF.

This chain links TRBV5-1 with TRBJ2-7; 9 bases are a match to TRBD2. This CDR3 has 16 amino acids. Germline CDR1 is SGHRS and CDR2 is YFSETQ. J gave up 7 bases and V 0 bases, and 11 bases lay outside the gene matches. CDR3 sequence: CASSLGVRVAGDEQYF. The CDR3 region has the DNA TGCGCCAGCAGCTTGGGGGTCCGAGTAGCGGGGGATGAGCAGTACTTC.

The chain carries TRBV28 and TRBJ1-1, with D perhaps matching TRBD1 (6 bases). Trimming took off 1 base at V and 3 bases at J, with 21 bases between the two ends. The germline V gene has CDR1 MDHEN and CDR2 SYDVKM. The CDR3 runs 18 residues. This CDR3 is CASSLLPLRQAPYTEAFF. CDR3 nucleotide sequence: TGTGCCAGCAGTTTATTGCCACTCCGACAGGCGCCATACACTGAAGCTTTCTTT.

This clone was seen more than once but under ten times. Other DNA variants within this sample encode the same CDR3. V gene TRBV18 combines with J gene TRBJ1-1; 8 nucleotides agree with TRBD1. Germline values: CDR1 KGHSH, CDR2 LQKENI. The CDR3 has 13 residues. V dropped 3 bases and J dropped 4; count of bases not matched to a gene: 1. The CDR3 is CASSPGQGTEAFF. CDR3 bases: TGTGCCAGCTCACCCGGACAGGGCACTGAAGCTTTCTTT.

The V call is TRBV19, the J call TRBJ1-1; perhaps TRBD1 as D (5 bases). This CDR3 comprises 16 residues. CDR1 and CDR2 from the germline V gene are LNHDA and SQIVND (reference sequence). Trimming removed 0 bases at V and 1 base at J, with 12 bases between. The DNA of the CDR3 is TGTGCCAGTAGTATAGATCCGGTCAGGGCGAACACTGAAGCTTTCTTT. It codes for CASSIDPVRANTEAFF.

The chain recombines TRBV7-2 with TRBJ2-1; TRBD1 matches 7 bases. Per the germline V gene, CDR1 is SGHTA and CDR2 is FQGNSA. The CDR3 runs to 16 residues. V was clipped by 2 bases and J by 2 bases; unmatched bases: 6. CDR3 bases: TGTGCCAGCAGCTTATCCGGGACAGTCCCCTACAATGAGCAGTTCTTC. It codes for CASSLSGTVPYNEQFF.

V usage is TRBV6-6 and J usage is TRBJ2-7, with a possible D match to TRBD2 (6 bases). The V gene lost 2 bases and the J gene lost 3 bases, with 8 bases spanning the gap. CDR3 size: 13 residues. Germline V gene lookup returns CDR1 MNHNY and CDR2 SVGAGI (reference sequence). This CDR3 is CASSYAGIYEQYF. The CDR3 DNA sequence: TGTGCCAGCAGTTACGCGGGGATCTACGAGCAGTACTTC.

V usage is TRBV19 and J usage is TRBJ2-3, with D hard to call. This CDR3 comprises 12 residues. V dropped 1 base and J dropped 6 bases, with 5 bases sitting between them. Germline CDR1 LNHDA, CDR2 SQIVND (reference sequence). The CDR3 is CASSIVDDTQYF. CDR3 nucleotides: TGTGCCAGTAGTATAGTCGACGATACGCAGTATTTT.

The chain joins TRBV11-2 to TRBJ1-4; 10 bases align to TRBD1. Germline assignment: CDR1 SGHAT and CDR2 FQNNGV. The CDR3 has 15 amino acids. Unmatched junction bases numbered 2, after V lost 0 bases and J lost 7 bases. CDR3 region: CASSLDGTGAEKLFF. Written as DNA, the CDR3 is TGTGCCAGCAGCTTAGATGGGACAGGGGCTGAAAAACTGTTTTTT.

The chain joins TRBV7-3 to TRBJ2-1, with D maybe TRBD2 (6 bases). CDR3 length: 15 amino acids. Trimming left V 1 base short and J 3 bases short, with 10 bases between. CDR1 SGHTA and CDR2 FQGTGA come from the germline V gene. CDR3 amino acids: CASSLMGGDYNEQFF. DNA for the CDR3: TGTGCCAGCAGCTTAATGGGGGGTGACTACAATGAGCAGTTCTTC.

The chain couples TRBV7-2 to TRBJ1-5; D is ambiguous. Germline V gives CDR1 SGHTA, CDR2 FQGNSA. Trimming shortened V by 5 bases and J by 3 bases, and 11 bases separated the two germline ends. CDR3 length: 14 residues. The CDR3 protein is CASSHNQNNQPQHF. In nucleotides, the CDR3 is TGTGCCAGCAGCCACAATCAGAACAATCAGCCCCAGCATTTT.

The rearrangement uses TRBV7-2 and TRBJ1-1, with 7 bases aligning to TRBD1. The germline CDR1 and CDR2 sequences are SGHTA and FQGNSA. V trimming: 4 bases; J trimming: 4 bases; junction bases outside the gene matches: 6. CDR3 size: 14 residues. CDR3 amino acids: CASSSDRAGTEAFF. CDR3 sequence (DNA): TGTGCCAGCAGCTCCGACAGGGCGGGCACTGAAGCTTTCTTT.

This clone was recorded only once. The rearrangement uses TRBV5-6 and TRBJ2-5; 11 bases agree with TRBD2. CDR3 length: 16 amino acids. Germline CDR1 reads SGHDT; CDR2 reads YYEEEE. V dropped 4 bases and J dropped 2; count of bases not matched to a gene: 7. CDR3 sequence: CASSLTSGSLQETQYF. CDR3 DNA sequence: TGTGCCAGCAGCCTCACTAGCGGGAGCCTACAAGAGACCCAGTACTTC.

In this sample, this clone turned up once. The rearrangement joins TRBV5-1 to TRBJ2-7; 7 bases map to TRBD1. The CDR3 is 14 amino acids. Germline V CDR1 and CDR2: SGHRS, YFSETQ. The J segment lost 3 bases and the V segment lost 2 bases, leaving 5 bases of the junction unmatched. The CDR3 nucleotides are TGCGCCAGCAGCTTCGGGACAGATATCTACGAGCAGTACTTC. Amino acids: CASSFGTDIYEQYF.

The CDR3 DNA is TGTGCCAGCTCACTCCGGGACGGCTCCTATAATTCACCCCTCCACTTT. This translates into CASSLRDGSYNSPLHF. The chain recombines TRBV18 with TRBJ1-6; D perhaps matches TRBD1 (5 bases). The CDR3 has 16 residues. The V gene lost 4 bases and the J gene lost 0 bases, with 10 bases spanning the gap. Germline V gives CDR1 KGHSH, CDR2 LQKENI.

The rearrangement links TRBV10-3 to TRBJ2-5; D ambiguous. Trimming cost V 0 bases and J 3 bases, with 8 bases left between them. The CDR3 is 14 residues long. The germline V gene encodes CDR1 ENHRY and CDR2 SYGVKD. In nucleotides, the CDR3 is TGTGCCATCAGTGAGTCTGCCAGTAAAGAGACCCAGTACTTC. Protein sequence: CAISESASKETQYF.

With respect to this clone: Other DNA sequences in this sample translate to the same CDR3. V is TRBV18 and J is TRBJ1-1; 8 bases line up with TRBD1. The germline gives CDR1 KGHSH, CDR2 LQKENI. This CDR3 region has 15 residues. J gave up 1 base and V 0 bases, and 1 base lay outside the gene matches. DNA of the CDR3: TGTGCCAGCTCACCACCAGGGACAGGGAACACTGAAGCTTTCTTT. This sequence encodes CASSPPGTGNTEAFF.